This T cell receptor beta chain originates from a study of T-cell memory formation after mild COVID-19. Study-level points and caveats: Researchers report contracting CD4+ clones mostly in CM and EM, with CD8+ clones in EMRA. Specificity for SARS-CoV-2 was not confirmed among the second-wave clones peaking on day 37.

CDR1 and CDR2 from the germline V gene are MDHEN and SYDVKM. CDR3 length: 18 amino acids. The junction had 10 bases not matched to a gene; V was cut back by 5 bases and J by 1 base. MiXCR was run by TCRdb on the 5' RACE reads, yielding one entry per CDR3 protein. The data show 310,000 or so distinct CDR3 sequences, with approximately 15% seen just once and roughly 23% held by the top ten. In this sample, this clonotype turned up a few times. The antigen is undetermined. Sequences were obtained from PBMCs or a T cell subset sorted from them (not recorded which). The rearrangement uses TRBV28 and TRBJ2-6, with TRBD1 identical over 8 bases. This TCR was recovered from a young man who had mild COVID-19 (a few samples of this study predate the infection). Cell type and time point are not known. DNA for the CDR3: TGTGCCAGCAGTCCAGGGGGCAGGGGAGGATCTGGGGCCAACGTCCTGACTTTC. It is translated as CASSPGGRGGSGANVLTF. The full variable domain, rest sourced from reference TRBV28 and TRBJ2-6, is DVKVTQSSRYLVKRTGEKVFLECVQDMDHENMFWYRQDPGLGLRLIYFSYDVKMKEKGDIPEGYSVSREKKERFSLILESASTNQTSMYLCASSPGGRGGSGANVLTFGAGSRLTVL.